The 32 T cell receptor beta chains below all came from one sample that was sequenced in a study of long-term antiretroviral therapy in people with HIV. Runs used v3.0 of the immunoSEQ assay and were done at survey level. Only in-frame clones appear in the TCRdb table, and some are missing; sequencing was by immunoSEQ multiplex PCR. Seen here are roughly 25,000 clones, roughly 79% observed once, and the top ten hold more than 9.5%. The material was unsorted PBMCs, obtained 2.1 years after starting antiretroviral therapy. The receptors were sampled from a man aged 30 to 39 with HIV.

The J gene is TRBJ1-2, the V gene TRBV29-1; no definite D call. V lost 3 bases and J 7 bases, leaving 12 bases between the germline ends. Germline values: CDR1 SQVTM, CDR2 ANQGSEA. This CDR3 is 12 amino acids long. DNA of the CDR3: TGCAGCGTTGACGGCGGGGTTCCTGGCTACACCTTC. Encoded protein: CSVDGGVPGYTF.

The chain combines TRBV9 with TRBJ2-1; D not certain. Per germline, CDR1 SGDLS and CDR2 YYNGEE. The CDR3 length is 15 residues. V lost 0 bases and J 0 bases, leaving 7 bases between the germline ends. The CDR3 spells CASSVDISSYNEQFF. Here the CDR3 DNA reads TGTGCCAGCAGCGTAGATATTAGCTCCTACAATGAGCAGTTCTTC.

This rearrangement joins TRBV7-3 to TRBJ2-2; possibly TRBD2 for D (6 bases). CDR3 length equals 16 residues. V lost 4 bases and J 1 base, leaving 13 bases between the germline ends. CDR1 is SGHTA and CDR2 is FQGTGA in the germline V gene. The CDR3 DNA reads TGTGCCAGCAGCTCCTCGGGGGTCGGGAACACCGGGGAGCTGTTTTTT. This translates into CASSSSGVGNTGELFF.

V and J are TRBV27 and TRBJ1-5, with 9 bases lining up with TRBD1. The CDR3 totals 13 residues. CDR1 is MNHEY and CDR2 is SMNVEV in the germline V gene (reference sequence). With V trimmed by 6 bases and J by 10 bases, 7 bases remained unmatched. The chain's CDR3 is CASRIGGQGPQHF. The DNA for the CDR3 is TGTGCCAGCAGAATAGGGGGACAGGGACCCCAGCATTTT.

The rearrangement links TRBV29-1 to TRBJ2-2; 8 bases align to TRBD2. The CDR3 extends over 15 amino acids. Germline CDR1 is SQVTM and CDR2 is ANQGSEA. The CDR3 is CSPGGGRPNTGELFF. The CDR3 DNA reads TGCAGTCCCGGGGGGGGCAGACCGAACACCGGGGAGCTGTTTTTT.

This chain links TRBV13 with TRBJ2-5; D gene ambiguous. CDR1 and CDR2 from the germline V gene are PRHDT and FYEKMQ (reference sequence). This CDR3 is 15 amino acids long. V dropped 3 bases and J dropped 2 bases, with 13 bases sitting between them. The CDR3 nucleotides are TGTGCCAGCAGCTTCCGCTCGGTTAGGCAAGAGACCCAGTACTTC. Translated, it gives CASSFRSVRQETQYF.

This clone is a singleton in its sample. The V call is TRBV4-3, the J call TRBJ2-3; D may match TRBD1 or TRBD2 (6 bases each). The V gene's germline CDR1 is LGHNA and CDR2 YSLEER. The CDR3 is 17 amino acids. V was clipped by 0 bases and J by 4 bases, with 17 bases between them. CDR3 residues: CASSQDGGRGGPDTQYF. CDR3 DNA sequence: TGCGCCAGCAGCCAAGATGGGGGCAGGGGAGGCCCAGATACGCAGTATTTT.

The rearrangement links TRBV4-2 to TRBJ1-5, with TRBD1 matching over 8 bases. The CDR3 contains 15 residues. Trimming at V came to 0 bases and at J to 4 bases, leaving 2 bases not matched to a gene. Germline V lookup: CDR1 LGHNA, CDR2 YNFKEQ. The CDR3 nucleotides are TGTGCCAGCAGCCAAGAAACAGGGGGAAATCAGCCCCAGCATTTT. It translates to CASSQETGGNQPQHF.

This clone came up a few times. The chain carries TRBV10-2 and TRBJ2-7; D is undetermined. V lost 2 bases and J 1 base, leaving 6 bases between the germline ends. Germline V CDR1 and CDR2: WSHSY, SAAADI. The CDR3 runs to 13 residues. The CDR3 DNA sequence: TGCGCCAGCAGTGAGCGGTTATCCTACGAGCAGTACTTC. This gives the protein CASSERLSYEQYF.

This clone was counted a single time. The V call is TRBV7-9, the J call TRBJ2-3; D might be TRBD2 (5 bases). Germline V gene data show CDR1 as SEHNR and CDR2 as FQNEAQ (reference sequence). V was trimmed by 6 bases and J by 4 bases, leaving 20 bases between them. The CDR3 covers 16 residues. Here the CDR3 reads CASSPGRTFRADTQYF. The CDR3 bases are TGTGCCAGCAGTCCAGGTCGGACTTTTCGGGCAGATACGCAGTATTTT.

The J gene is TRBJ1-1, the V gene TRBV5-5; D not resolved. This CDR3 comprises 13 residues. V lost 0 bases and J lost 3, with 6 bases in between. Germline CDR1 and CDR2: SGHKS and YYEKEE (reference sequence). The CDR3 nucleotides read TGTGCCAGCAGCTTGGGGACCGACACTGAAGCTTTCTTT. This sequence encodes CASSLGTDTEAFF.

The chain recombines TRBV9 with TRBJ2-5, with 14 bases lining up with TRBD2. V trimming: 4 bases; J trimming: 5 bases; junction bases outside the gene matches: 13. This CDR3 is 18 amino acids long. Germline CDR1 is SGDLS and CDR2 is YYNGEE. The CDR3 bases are TGTGCCAGCAGCCTCGGAGGACTAGCGGGGGGTGAGCTGGAGACCCAGTACTTC. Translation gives CASSLGGLAGGELETQYF.

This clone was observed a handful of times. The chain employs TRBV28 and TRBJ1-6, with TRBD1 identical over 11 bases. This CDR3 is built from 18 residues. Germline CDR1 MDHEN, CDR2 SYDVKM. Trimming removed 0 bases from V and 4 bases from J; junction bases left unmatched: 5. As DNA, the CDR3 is TGTGCCAGCAGTTTATGGGGGACAGGGGGAGGATATAATTCACCCCTCCACTTT. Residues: CASSLWGTGGGYNSPLHF.

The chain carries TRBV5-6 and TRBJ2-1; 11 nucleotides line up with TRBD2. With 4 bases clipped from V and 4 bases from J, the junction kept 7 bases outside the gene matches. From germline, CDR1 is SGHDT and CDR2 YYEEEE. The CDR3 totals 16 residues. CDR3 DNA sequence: TGTGCCAGCAGCAAATATAGACTAGCGGGATACAATGAGCAGTTCTTC. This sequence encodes CASSKYRLAGYNEQFF.

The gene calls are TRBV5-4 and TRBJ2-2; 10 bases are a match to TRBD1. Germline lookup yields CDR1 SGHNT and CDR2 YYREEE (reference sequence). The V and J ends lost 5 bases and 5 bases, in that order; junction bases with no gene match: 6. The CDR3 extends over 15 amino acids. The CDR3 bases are TGTGCCAGCAGGCATGGGACAGGGGCAACCGGGGAGCTGTTTTTT. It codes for CASRHGTGATGELFF.

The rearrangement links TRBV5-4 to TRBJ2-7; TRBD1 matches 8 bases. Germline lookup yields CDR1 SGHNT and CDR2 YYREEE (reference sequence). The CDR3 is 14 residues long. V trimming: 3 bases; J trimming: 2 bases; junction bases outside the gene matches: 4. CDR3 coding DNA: TGTGCCAGCAGCTCACAGGGGGTGCCCTACGAGCAGTACTTC. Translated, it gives CASSSQGVPYEQYF.

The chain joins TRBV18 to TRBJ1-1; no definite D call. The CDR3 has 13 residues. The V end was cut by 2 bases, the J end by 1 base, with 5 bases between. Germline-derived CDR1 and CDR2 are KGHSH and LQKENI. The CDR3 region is CASSPKTNTEAFF. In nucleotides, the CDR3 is TGTGCCAGCTCACCAAAAACGAACACTGAAGCTTTCTTT.

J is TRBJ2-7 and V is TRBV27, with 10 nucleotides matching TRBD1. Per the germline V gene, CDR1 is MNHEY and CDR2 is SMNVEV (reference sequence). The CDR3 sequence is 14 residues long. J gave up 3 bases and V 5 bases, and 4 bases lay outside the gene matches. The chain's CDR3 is CASSPGTGDYEQYF. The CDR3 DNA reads TGTGCCAGCAGTCCCGGGACAGGGGACTACGAGCAGTACTTC.

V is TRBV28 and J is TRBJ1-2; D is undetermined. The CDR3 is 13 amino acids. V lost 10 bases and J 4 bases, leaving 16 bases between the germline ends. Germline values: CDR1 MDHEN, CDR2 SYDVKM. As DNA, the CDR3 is TGTGCCATAGAGGCGGTACCACGCTATGGCTACACCTTC. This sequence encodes CAIEAVPRYGYTF.

The CDR3 protein is CAISAGRLNTEAFF. As DNA, the CDR3 is TGTGCCATCAGTGCCGGGCGTTTGAACACTGAAGCTTTCTTT. The chain uses TRBV10-3 and TRBJ1-1; no clear D. The CDR3 has 14 amino acids. CDR1 is ENHRY, CDR2 SYGVKD, per germline. Trimming shortened V by 4 bases and J by 0 bases, and 9 bases separated the two germline ends.

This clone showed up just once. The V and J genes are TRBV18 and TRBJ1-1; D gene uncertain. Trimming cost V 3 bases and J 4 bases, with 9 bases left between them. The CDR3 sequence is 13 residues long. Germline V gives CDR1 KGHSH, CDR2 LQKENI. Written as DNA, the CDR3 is TGTGCCAGCTCACCCATCTCTGGCACTGAAGCTTTCTTT. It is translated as CASSPISGTEAFF.

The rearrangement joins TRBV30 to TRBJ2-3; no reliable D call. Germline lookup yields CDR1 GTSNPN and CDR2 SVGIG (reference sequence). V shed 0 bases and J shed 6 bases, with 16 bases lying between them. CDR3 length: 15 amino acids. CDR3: CAWSVPSLRWDTQYF. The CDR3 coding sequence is TGTGCCTGGAGTGTACCTAGTCTTAGGTGGGATACGCAGTATTTT.

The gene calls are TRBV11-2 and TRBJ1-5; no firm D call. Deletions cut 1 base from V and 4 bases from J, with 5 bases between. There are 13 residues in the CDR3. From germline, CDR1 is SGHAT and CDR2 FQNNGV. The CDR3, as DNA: TGTGCCAGCAGCTTAGGGCAGAATCAGCCCCAGCATTTT. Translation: CASSLGQNQPQHF. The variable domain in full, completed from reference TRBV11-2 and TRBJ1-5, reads EAGVAQSPRYKIIEKRQSVAFWCNPISGHATLYWYQQILGQGPKLLIQFQNNGVVDDSQLPKDRFSAERLKGVDSTLKIQPAKLEDSAVYLCASSLGQNQPQHFGDGTRLSIL.

The CDR3 spells CASMTGSNQPQHF. The CDR3 DNA follows: TGTGCCAGCATGACGGGTAGCAATCAGCCCCAGCATTTT. This chain uses TRBV6-1 with TRBJ1-5; no clear D. Germline V gene sequence: CDR1 MNHNS, CDR2 SASEGT. CDR3 length equals 13 residues. V gave up 7 bases and J gave up 0 bases, with 7 bases separating them.

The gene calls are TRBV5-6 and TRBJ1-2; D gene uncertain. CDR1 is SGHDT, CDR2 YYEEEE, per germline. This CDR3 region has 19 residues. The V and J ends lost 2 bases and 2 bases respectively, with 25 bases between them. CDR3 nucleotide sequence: TGTGCCAGCAGCTTCTTGTTGTTGTTTGGGGAGACTACAAACTATGGCTACACCTTC. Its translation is CASSFLLLFGETTNYGYTF.

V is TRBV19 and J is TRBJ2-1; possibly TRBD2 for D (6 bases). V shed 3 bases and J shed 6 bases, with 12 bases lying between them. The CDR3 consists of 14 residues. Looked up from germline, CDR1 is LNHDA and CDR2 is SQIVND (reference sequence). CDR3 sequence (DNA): TGTGCCAGTAGTATCAAGCGGCGGGGCAATGAGCAGTTCTTC. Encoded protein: CASSIKRRGNEQFF.

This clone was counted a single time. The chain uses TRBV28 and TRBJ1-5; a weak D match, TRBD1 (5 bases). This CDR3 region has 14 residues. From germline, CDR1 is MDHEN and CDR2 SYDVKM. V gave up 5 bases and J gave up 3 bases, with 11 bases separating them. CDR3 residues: CASSPGQTNQPQHF. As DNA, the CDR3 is TGTGCCAGCAGTCCCGGACAAACCAATCAGCCCCAGCATTTT.

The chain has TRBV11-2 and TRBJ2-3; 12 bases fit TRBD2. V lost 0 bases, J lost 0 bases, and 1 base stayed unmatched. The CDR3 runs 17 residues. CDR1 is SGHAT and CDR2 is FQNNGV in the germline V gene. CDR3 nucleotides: TGTGCCAGCAGCTTAGACCTAGCGGGGGGGAGCACAGATACGCAGTATTTT. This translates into CASSLDLAGGSTDTQYF.

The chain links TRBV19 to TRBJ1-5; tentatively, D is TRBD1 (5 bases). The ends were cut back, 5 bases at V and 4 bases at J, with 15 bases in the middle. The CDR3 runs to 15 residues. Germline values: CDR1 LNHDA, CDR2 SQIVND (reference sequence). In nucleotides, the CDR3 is TGTGCCAGTAGTCCCCTTGACAGCCCAAATCAGCCCCAGCATTTT. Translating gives CASSPLDSPNQPQHF.

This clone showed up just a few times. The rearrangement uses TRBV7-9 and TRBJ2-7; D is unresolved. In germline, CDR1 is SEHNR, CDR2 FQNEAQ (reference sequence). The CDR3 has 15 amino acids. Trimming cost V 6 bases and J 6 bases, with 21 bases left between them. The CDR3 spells CASSPAQSLSSEQYF. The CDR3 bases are TGTGCCAGCAGTCCGGCACAGTCGCTGAGTAGCGAGCAGTACTTC.

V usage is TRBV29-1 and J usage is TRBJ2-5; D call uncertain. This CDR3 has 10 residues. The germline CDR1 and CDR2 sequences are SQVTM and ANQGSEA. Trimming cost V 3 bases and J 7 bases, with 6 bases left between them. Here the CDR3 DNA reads TGCAGCGTTGACCGAGGGACCCAGTACTTC. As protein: CSVDRGTQYF.

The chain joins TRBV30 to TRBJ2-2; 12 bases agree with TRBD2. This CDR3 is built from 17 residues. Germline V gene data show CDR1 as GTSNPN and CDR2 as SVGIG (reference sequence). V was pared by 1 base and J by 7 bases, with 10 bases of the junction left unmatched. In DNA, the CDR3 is TGTGCCTGGAGTGCCTCGACTAGCGGGAGATGGAACGGGGAGCTGTTTTTT. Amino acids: CAWSASTSGRWNGELFF.